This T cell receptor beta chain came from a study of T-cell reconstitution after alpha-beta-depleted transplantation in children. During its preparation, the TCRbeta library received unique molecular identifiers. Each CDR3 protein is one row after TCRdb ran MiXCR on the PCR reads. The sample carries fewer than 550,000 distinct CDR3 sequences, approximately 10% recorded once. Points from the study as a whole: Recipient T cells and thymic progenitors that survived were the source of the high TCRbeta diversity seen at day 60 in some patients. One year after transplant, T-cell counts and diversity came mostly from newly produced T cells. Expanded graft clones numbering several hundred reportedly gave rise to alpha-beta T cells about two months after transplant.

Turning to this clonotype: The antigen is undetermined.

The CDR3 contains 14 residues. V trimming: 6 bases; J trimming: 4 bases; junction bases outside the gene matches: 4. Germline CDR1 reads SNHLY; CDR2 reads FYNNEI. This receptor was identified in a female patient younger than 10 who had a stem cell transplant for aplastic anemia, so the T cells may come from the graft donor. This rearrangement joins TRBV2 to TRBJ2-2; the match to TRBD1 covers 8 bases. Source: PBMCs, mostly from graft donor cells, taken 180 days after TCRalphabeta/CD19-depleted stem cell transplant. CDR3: CASRSRGRTGELFF. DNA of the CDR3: TGTGCCAGCAGATCCAGGGGGCGCACCGGGGAGCTGTTTTTT.